The clone carrying this TCR beta chain was counted only a few times. Trimming cost V 4 bases and J 0 bases, with 14 bases left between them. The CDR3 is 16 amino acids. Germline assignment: CDR1 MNHEY and CDR2 SVGEGT. The sample is drawn from a study of T-cell memory formation after mild COVID-19. TCRdb passed the 5' RACE reads through MiXCR, listing each CDR3 protein once. The sample holds under 300,000 distinct CDR3 sequences, roughly 15% seen once. The chain links TRBV6-2 or TRBV6-3 to TRBJ2-3, with a tentative D call TRBD2 (6 bases). The clonotype was recovered from a man aged 18 to 30 who had mild COVID-19 (a few samples of this study predate the infection). Cell type and time point are not known. Material for sequencing was PBMCs or a T cell subset sorted from them (not recorded which). CDR3 amino acids: CASSSPSASSTDTQYF. The CDR3, as DNA: TGTGCCAGCAGTTCTCCTAGCGCCTCTAGCACAGATACGCAGTATTTT.